The source of this T cell receptor beta chain is a study of human T cells and chemical hapten exposure. This clonotype was detected a few times. What it recognizes is unknown. TCRdb re-called the RACE reads with MiXCR, one entry per CDR3 protein. The table shows fewer than 50,000 distinct CDR3 sequences, with about 7.6% occurring only once. Time point: pre-sensitization, week 0. Treatment denoted: therapeutic diphenylcyclopropenone sensitization with weekly scalp DPC. Study-wide results and caveats: DPC sensitization did not alter TCRs above 1 in 1000 frequency.

The germline V and J ends were trimmed by 1 base and 0 bases, with 10 bases remaining between them. The germline gives CDR1 LGHNA, CDR2 YSLEER. This CDR3 contains 17 residues. This sample comprised whole blood, obtained in connection with sensitization to the hapten diphenylcyclopropenone (DPC). The clonotype originates from a woman in her forties or fifties with alopecia areata. Some clones in this sample may be carry-over from other donors' samples. V usage is TRBV4-3 and J usage is TRBJ2-6, with D possibly called TRBD1 or TRBD2 (5 bases each). The CDR3 sequence: CASSQGSGLSGANVLTF. The CDR3 bases are TGCGCCAGCAGCCAAGGTTCGGGGCTCTCTGGGGCCAACGTCCTGACTTTC.